This T cell receptor beta chain was found in a study of blood T cells in healthy people across ages (dated by TCRdb to 2014 to 2015). About the study as a whole: In model experiments, template switching captured about one uniquely barcoded TCR beta cDNA molecule for every two T cells. The study measured age-related changes in TCR beta repertoire diversity using deep sequencing normalized with unique cDNA molecular identifiers. Four age groups were formed from the donors: young (average 16 years), middle-aged (approximately 40), aged (about 62) and long-lived (more than 75). To avoid experimental bias, donors of different ages were distributed randomly across sequencing lanes. Using the same blood draw, the study looked at two additional independent replicas of 1 million unique cDNA reads for two donors, one aged 18 to 30 and the other aged 80 or older.

This clonotype was seen ten or more times. Its antigen has not been determined. No base quality values were provided; no much bigger clone lies one nucleotide off. General findings and caveats noted by the study authors: Observed TCR beta diversity per million T cells fell roughly linearly with age, and a significant reduction was already apparent by age around 44. A strong correlation was found between observed TCR beta diversity and the percentage of naive T cells measured by flow cytometry. Because profiling used bulk unsorted PBMCs, naive and antigen-experienced compartments could not be compared conclusively. Estimates of total diversity based on one million sequenced T cells were considered lower bounds and underestimates. Donor CMV infection status was unknown, potentially confounding age-related changes in expanded clonotypes. Compared with the aged group, the long-lived group had more naive CD4+ T cells, fewer expanded clones and increased TCR diversity, suggesting age selection.

The roughly 37 donors, aged about 6 to 100 years, were systemically healthy Caucasian individuals from Russia. About 10 milliliters of peripheral blood were collected from each donor into EDTA-treated Vacutainer tubes. Ficoll-Paque density-gradient centrifugation was used to isolate PBMCs, with at least 6.5 million per sample. Total RNA was extracted from PBMCs with Trizol reagent, with at least 5.5 micrograms obtained per sample. For every donor, flow cytometry on a PBMC aliquot measured the percentage of naive CD45RAhigh/CD27high T cells. The library was prepared using 5' RACE. Sequenced on an Illumina HiSeq 2500. A second PCR of about 7 to 12 cycles was performed with a sample-barcoded 5' primer and a J-beta primer mix. A template-switch 5' adaptor carrying 12 random nucleotides introduced a unique molecular identifier onto each TCR beta cDNA molecule. Each sample yielded at least 3 million CDR3-containing paired-end reads. First-strand cDNA synthesis was performed from all RNA using the Mint cDNA synthesis kit, with priming by a TRBC-specific oligonucleotide. Following uracil-DNA glycosylase treatment, a first 18-cycle PCR with universal primers M1SS and BC2_uni_R was performed on all cDNA. The authors processed their data as follows. For normalization, 1 million high-quality reads, each with a distinct molecular identifier, were randomly selected from each sample. Instead of being binned into consensus sequences, reads that shared molecular identifiers were thrown out. CDR3 identification, clonotype clustering and error correction used MiTCR with a Q25 quality threshold and the strictest error-elimination algorithm. A nonparametric unseen species model with Euler transformation was used to estimate a lower bound on total TCR beta diversity. TCRdb reanalyzed the raw reads on its own, using fastp at Q25 for trimming and MiXCR for clone calling, and kept in-frame beta chains. When rows share a CDR3 protein, they turn into one entry using the most common DNA and genes. The authors' filters were not applied to this entry. This sample is represented by hundreds of thousands of distinct CDR3 sequences; about 28% of them were singletons. The ten largest clones represent roughly 14% of the sample.

The germline V gene (reference sequence) gives CDR1 as LGHDT and CDR2 as YNNKEL. The CDR3 goes from the cysteine to the phenylalanine over 16 residues. Only CDR3 DNA is held: 48 bases, read in frame from base 1. Trimming leaves V shorter by 0 bases and J shorter by 4 bases, with the junction holding 8 bases beyond the gene matches. Material for sequencing was blood. This TCR came from a woman older than 75 in good health. This receptor chain uses TRBV3-1 and TRBJ2-7; TRBD2 matches 8 bases in the middle. The nucleotides read TGTGCCAGCAGCCAAGATGCAAGCGGGGGAGCATACGAGCAGTACTTC. The translation is CASSQDASGGAYEQYF.